Below, 5 T cell receptor beta chains from the same sample are listed, as sequenced in a study of cytomegalovirus exposure and HLA in healthy donors. Use of 60 Vbeta and 13 Jbeta primers characterized the PCR. Method: immunoSEQ multiplex PCR; TCRdb's copy keeps in-frame clones and lacks some. The table records more than 150,000 clones, 75% to 80% of them present only once. Sequencing was done on a sample of PBMCs. The receptor source for this set is a man aged 50 or older in good health and CMV-seropositive.

This rearrangement joins TRBV7-2 to TRBJ2-3; perhaps TRBD1 as D (6 bases). CDR3 size: 14 residues. Trimming took 4 bases from V and 6 from J, leaving 14 bases between them. From germline, CDR1 is SGHTA and CDR2 FQGNSA. The CDR3 region is CASSWRQGSDTQYF. CDR3 nucleotide sequence: TGTGCCAGCAGCTGGAGGCAGGGGTCTGATACGCAGTATTTT. The full variable domain, completed using reference TRBV7-2 and TRBJ2-3, is GAGVSQSPSNKVTEKGKDVELRCDPISGHTALYWYRQSLGQGLEFLIYFQGNSAPDKSGLPSDRFSAERTGGSVSTLTIQRTQQEDSAVYLCASSWRQGSDTQYFGPGTRLTVL.

The chain joins TRBV4-3 to TRBJ2-3; TRBD2 might be the D (5 bases). Trimming pared 0 bases from V and 10 bases from J, leaving 14 bases between. This CDR3 contains 14 residues. Germline values: CDR1 LGHNA, CDR2 YSLEER. This CDR3 is CASSQDGLSPAQYF. CDR3 DNA sequence: TGCGCCAGCAGCCAAGATGGACTTTCCCCTGCGCAGTATTTT.

The V gene is TRBV9, the J gene TRBJ1-3; unclear D gene. Germline CDR1 is SGDLS and CDR2 is YYNGEE. Trimming removed 0 bases from V and 0 bases from J, with 7 bases in between. The CDR3 consists of 15 residues. CDR3: CASSVVPLSGNTIYF. For the CDR3, the DNA is TGTGCCAGCAGCGTAGTTCCCCTCTCTGGAAACACCATATATTTT. The full variable domain, its missing parts supplied by reference TRBV9 and TRBJ1-3, is DSGVTQTPKHLITATGQRVTLRCSPRSGDLSVYWYQQSLDQGLQFLIQYYNGEERAKGNILERFSAQQFPDLHSELNLSSLELGDSALYFCASSVVPLSGNTIYFGEGSWLTVV.

J is TRBJ1-2 and V is TRBV7-2; 10 bases are a match to TRBD1. The CDR3 spans 16 residues. From germline, CDR1 is SGHTA and CDR2 FQGNSA. V dropped 5 bases and J dropped 12; count of bases not matched to a gene: 18. The DNA for the CDR3 is TGTGCCAGCAGCAAAGATTCCGGGACAGGGGTACCACGACACACCTTC. Protein: CASSKDSGTGVPRHTF.

CDR3 coding DNA: TGTGCCAGCAGTGACCCAGGGGGACAGCCCCAGCATTTT. Amino acids: CASSDPGGQPQHF. The rearrangement joins TRBV6-1 to TRBJ1-5; 7 bases match TRBD1. Trimming removed 3 bases from V and 7 bases from J; junction bases left unmatched: 3. Germline V gene sequence: CDR1 MNHNS, CDR2 SASEGT. This CDR3 has 13 residues.